The 28 T cell receptor beta chains listed next were all sequenced from one sample in a study of T cell responses to AZD1222 COVID-19 vaccine. Measured with immunoSEQ multiplex PCR; TCRdb has only the in-frame clones, and not every one. The data hold some 200,000 clones, with about 92% observed a single time. The sample consisted of peripheral blood, taken 28 days after the second dose of the MenACWY control vaccine. Receptors were obtained from an adult who received the MenACWY meningococcal vaccine as a control.

The rearrangement joins TRBV28 to TRBJ1-2; D gene unclear. The CDR3 sequence is 12 residues long. Germline values: CDR1 MDHEN, CDR2 SYDVKM. V lost 2 bases and J lost 6, with 7 bases in between. The chain's CDR3 is CASSLKGNGYTF. The CDR3 region has the DNA TGTGCCAGCAGTTTAAAAGGGAATGGCTACACCTTC.

The chain combines TRBV10-1 with TRBJ2-3; D is undetermined. Germline V lookup: CDR1 WNHNN, CDR2 SYGVQD (reference sequence). Trimming cost V 0 bases and J 2 bases, with 9 bases left between them. The CDR3 totals 15 residues. As DNA, the CDR3 is TGCGCCAGCAGTGAGTCCCGCGGACCCACAGATACGCAGTATTTT. Encoded protein: CASSESRGPTDTQYF.

The chain has TRBV7-2 and TRBJ2-7; a possible D gene is TRBD2 (6 bases). This CDR3 is 15 amino acids long. Trimming pared 5 bases from V and 7 bases from J, leaving 21 bases between. Germline V gene sequence: CDR1 SGHTA, CDR2 FQGNSA. The CDR3, as DNA: TGTGCCAGCAGCCTCATCGGGGGTCCGACTTTTGAGCAGTACTTC. Its protein is CASSLIGGPTFEQYF.

CDR3: CASSLAGQPNTEAFF. The DNA for the CDR3 is TGTGCCAGCAGCTTAGCAGGACAGCCGAACACTGAAGCTTTCTTT. This rearrangement joins TRBV7-9 to TRBJ1-1, with D possibly being TRBD1 (6 bases). CDR3 length equals 15 residues. Germline V lookup: CDR1 SEHNR, CDR2 FQNEAQ (reference sequence). V was cut by 0 bases and J by 1 base, with 9 bases left in between. The full variable domain, completed using reference TRBV7-9 and TRBJ1-1, is DTGVSQNPRHKITKRGQNVTFRCDPISEHNRLYWYRQTLGQGPEFLTYFQNEAQLEKSRLLSDRFSAERPKGSFSTLEIQRTEQGDSAMYLCASSLAGQPNTEAFFGQGTRLTVV.

This chain connects TRBV2 to TRBJ1-1, with TRBD1 as a possible D gene (6 bases). The V end was cut by 5 bases, the J end by 5 bases, with 15 bases between. The germline CDR1 and CDR2 sequences are SNHLY and FYNNEI. This CDR3 region has 14 residues. The CDR3 region is CASSPDRSKTEAFF. CDR3 sequence (DNA): TGTGCCAGCAGTCCCGACAGGAGTAAAACTGAAGCTTTCTTT.

Concerning this clone itself: This likely comes from a read error, as the CDR3 has no conserved phenylalanine or tryptophan at its end. No DNA is shown, since the ends of the CDR3 on it are uncertain; the CDR3 is the one TCRdb lists. The chain joins TRBV5-4 to TRBJ2-3; TRBD2, as called in the table, went unchecked against the DNA. Per the germline V gene, CDR1 is SGHNT and CDR2 is YYREEE (reference sequence). The CDR3 has 11 amino acids, counting both end residues. CDR3: CASSLTSGRRG.

The chain carries TRBV7-9 and TRBJ1-2; 7 nucleotides line up with TRBD1. The germline gives CDR1 SEHNR, CDR2 FQNEAQ (reference sequence). V shed 3 bases, J shed 2 bases, and the junction held 3 bases outside the gene matches. The CDR3 is 14 amino acids. CDR3 loop: CASSLGTANYGYTF. In DNA, the CDR3 is TGTGCCAGCAGCTTGGGGACAGCCAACTATGGCTACACCTTC. Full variable domain (outside the CDR3, taken from reference TRBV7-9 and TRBJ1-2): DTGVSQNPRHKITKRGQNVTFRCDPISEHNRLYWYRQTLGQGPEFLTYFQNEAQLEKSRLLSDRFSAERPKGSFSTLEIQRTEQGDSAMYLCASSLGTANYGYTFGSGTRLTVV.

This chain links TRBV5-1 with TRBJ1-4; D is ambiguous. CDR1 is SGHRS and CDR2 is YFSETQ in the germline V gene. CDR3 length: 11 residues. Trimming took 5 bases from V and 11 from J, leaving 10 bases between them. The CDR3 reads CASRSGEKLFF. The CDR3 DNA follows: TGCGCCAGCAGGTCGGGAGAGAAACTGTTTTTT.

This rearrangement joins TRBV10-3 to TRBJ1-1; possible D gene TRBD1, 5 bases. The CDR3 contains 15 residues. V lost 0 bases and J 4 bases, leaving 12 bases between the germline ends. Per the germline V gene, CDR1 is ENHRY and CDR2 is SYGVKD. The CDR3 loop reads CAISESRGVGTEAFF. CDR3 DNA: TGTGCCATCAGTGAGTCACGGGGGGTGGGCACTGAAGCTTTCTTT.

This chain connects TRBV28 to TRBJ2-3, with 12 bases matching TRBD2. Germline-derived CDR1 and CDR2 are MDHEN and SYDVKM. After removal of 1 base from V and 0 bases from J, the junction contained 11 bases not matched to a gene. CDR3 size: 20 residues. For the CDR3, the DNA is TGTGCCAGCAGTTTATATCCTAGCGGGAGGGCCCCAAATAGCACAGATACGCAGTATTTT. It is translated as CASSLYPSGRAPNSTDTQYF.

The V gene is TRBV11-1, the J gene TRBJ2-1, with D hard to call. The germline V gene encodes CDR1 SGHAT and CDR2 FQDESV (reference sequence). The CDR3 sequence is 13 residues long. V lost 1 base and J lost 8, with 9 bases in between. The CDR3 DNA is TGTGCCAGCAGCTTAGGTTCTAACCATGAGCAGTTCTTC. This encodes CASSLGSNHEQFF. The full variable domain, in which reference TRBV11-1 and TRBJ2-1 provide the parts outside the CDR3, is EAEVAQSPRYKITEKSQAVAFWCDPISGHATLYWYRQILGQGPELLVQFQDESVVDDSQLPKDRFSAERLKGVDSTLKIQPAELGDSAMYLCASSLGSNHEQFFGPGTRLTVL.

This rearrangement joins TRBV6-5 to TRBJ2-7, with no clear D. Germline values: CDR1 MNHEY, CDR2 SVGAGI. Deletions cut 6 bases from V and 4 bases from J, with 13 bases between. This CDR3 is 13 amino acids long. For the CDR3, the DNA is TGTGCCAGCAGCCGCATAAGTGTGTACGAGCAGTACTTC. Its protein product is CASSRISVYEQYF.

The chain links TRBV15 to TRBJ2-2; D is perhaps TRBD1 (5 bases). The CDR3 covers 16 residues. Germline V lookup: CDR1 LNHNV, CDR2 YYDKDF (reference sequence). Trimming took 0 bases from V and 1 from J, leaving 9 bases between them. The DNA of the CDR3 is TGTGCCACCAGCAGAGATTTCACAGGGAACACCGGGGAGCTGTTTTTT. This encodes CATSRDFTGNTGELFF.

This chain links TRBV7-3 with TRBJ2-1, with D perhaps being TRBD1 or TRBD2 (5 bases each). Germline V lookup: CDR1 SGHTA, CDR2 FQGTGA. The CDR3 runs to 16 residues. Deletions cut 4 bases from V and 6 bases from J, with 19 bases between. CDR3 sequence reads: CASSSDRSRGANEQFF. As DNA, the CDR3 is TGTGCCAGCAGCTCGGACCGGTCCCGAGGGGCCAATGAGCAGTTCTTC.

The gene calls are TRBV7-9 and TRBJ1-3; D possibly corresponds to TRBD1 (6 bases). V was clipped by 5 bases and J by 5 bases, with 13 bases between them. The CDR3 length is 14 residues. The germline V gene encodes CDR1 SEHNR and CDR2 FQNEAQ (reference sequence). For the CDR3, the DNA is TGTGCCAGCAGCCCGACAGGTTTAAGAAACACCATATATTTT. Translation: CASSPTGLRNTIYF.

The J gene is TRBJ2-5, the V gene TRBV18; a weak D match, TRBD1 (5 bases). The length of the CDR3 is 13 residues. Germline V gene data show CDR1 as KGHSH and CDR2 as LQKENI. V dropped 2 bases and J dropped 5 bases, with 9 bases sitting between them. CDR3 sequence: CASSPLSGETQYF. The DNA of the CDR3 is TGTGCCAGCTCACCATTATCAGGGGAGACCCAGTACTTC. Supplemented by reference TRBV18 and TRBJ2-5, the full variable domain reads NAGVMQNPRHLVRRRGQEARLRCSPMKGHSHVYWYRQLPEEGLKFMVYLQKENIIDESGMPKERFSAEFPKEGPSILRIQQVVRGDSAAYFCASSPLSGETQYFGPGTRLLVL.

The chain carries TRBV7-2 and TRBJ1-1; D is ambiguous. The CDR3 extends over 16 amino acids. V was shortened by 0 bases and J by 1 base, with 12 bases between the two germline ends. CDR1 and CDR2 from the germline V gene are SGHTA and FQGNSA. This chain's CDR3 is CASSLAAGWGNTEAFF. Here the CDR3 DNA reads TGTGCCAGCAGCTTAGCGGCGGGTTGGGGGAACACTGAAGCTTTCTTT.

This rearrangement joins TRBV7-9 to TRBJ2-2; the D call may be TRBD1 or TRBD2 (6 bases each). The V gene's germline CDR1 is SEHNR and CDR2 FQNEAQ (reference sequence). V was shortened by 5 bases and J by 2 bases, with 21 bases between the two germline ends. The CDR3 spans 18 residues. The CDR3 loop reads CASSPGRGGRYNTGELFF. CDR3 nucleotides: TGTGCCAGCAGCCCTGGTCGAGGGGGGCGTTATAACACCGGGGAGCTGTTTTTT.

The chain is built from TRBV10-2 and TRBJ1-2; D unclear. From germline, CDR1 is WSHSY and CDR2 SAAADI. Trimming pared 8 bases from V and 3 bases from J, leaving 7 bases between. The CDR3 sequence is 11 residues long. The CDR3, as DNA: TGCGCCAGCTCGGGCGACTATGGCTACACCTTC. It specifies CASSGDYGYTF.

The rearrangement links TRBV21-1 to TRBJ2-5; no check of the table's D call, TRBD1, against the DNA was made. TRBV21-1 is listed as a pseudogene. This CDR3 is 13 amino acids long. CDR3 bases: TGTGCCAGCAGCAACGACAGGGGAGAGACCCAGTACTTC. As protein: CASSNDRGETQYF.

The rearrangement uses TRBV25-1 and TRBJ1-1, with a possible D match to TRBD1 (5 bases). CDR3 length: 12 residues. CDR1 is MGHDK, CDR2 SYGVNS, per germline. With 7 bases removed from V and 8 bases from J, the gap between germline ends came to 14 bases. The CDR3 spells CASNQGVSEAFF. The DNA for the CDR3 is TGTGCCAGCAATCAGGGCGTCTCGGAAGCTTTCTTT.

This chain connects TRBV16 to TRBJ1-4; D is uncertain. CDR3 length: 14 amino acids. Trimming left V 2 bases short and J 0 bases short, with 4 bases between. Germline loops: CDR1 KGHSY, CDR2 FQNENV. The CDR3 nucleotides are TGTGCCAGCAGCCAACGCGCAACTAATGAAAAACTGTTTTTT. This encodes CASSQRATNEKLFF.

The genes are TRBV19 and TRBJ2-3; D ambiguous. The CDR3 spans 14 residues. The V and J ends lost 0 bases and 2 bases respectively, with 6 bases between them. Germline V gene lookup returns CDR1 LNHDA and CDR2 SQIVND (reference sequence). CDR3 sequence reads: CASSIDLPTDTQYF. The CDR3 DNA reads as TGTGCCAGTAGTATAGACCTGCCCACAGATACGCAGTATTTT.

The chain combines TRBV30 with TRBJ1-3; D is ambiguous. Trimming took off 4 bases at V and 4 bases at J, with 8 bases between the two ends. This CDR3 region has 12 residues. Germline CDR1 and CDR2: GTSNPN and SVGIG (reference sequence). The CDR3, as DNA: TGTGCCTGGAAACGATACGGAAACACCATATATTTT. Its protein product is CAWKRYGNTIYF. Complete variable domain (other parts from reference TRBV30 and TRBJ1-3): SQTIHQWPATLVQPVGSPLSLECTVEGTSNPNLYWYRQAAGRGLQLLFYSVGIGQISSEVPQNLSASRPQDRQFILSSKKLLLSDSGFYLCAWKRYGNTIYFGEGSWLTVV.

The table lists this clone with a few counts. The chain couples TRBV10-3 to TRBJ2-3; D is undetermined. V gave up 6 bases and J gave up 7 bases, with 17 bases separating them. This CDR3 has 14 residues. Germline V gene lookup returns CDR1 ENHRY and CDR2 SYGVKD. CDR3 coding DNA: TGTGCCATCAGAACTTCCCTTAATATAAATACGCAGTATTTT. Encoded protein: CAIRTSLNINTQYF.

This chain joins TRBV7-9 and TRBJ1-2, with D uncertain. In germline, CDR1 is SEHNR, CDR2 FQNEAQ (reference sequence). Trimming cost V 1 base and J 0 bases, with 9 bases left between them. This CDR3 contains 15 residues. Written as DNA, the CDR3 is TGTGCCAGCAGCTTAGGGACGGCGACTAACTATGGCTACACCTTC. This sequence encodes CASSLGTATNYGYTF.

The chain has TRBV28 and TRBJ1-1; the D is unclear. CDR3 size: 12 residues. Per the germline V gene, CDR1 is MDHEN and CDR2 is SYDVKM. Trimming stripped 3 bases from V and 11 bases from J, with 13 bases between. This CDR3 reads CASSFRRLRAFF. The CDR3 DNA is TGTGCCAGCAGTTTCCGCCGGTTACGGGCTTTCTTT.

The chain combines TRBV5-4 with TRBJ2-4; the D is unclear. The CDR3 has 13 residues. The germline CDR1 and CDR2 sequences are SGHNT and YYREEE (reference sequence). The V gene lost 0 bases and the J gene lost 6 bases, with 7 bases spanning the gap. CDR3 bases: TGTGCCAGCAGCTTGGCCGACGGAAACATTCAGTACTTC. It specifies CASSLADGNIQYF.